Below are 13 T cell receptor beta chains sequenced from a single sample in a study of regulatory T cells in long-lasting Graves disease. HTBI primers from iRepertoire and Arm-PCR of CDR3 regions yielded the TCR beta libraries. TCRdb analysed the multiplex PCR reads with MiXCR anew, one entry per CDR3 protein. The table has 240,000 or so distinct CDR3 sequences, 20% seen once; the top ten hold about 15%. Stated time point: newly diagnosed GD, antithyroid drugs for less than 3 months. PBMC RNA was the source of the TCR library. Sequencing was performed on peripheral blood mononuclear cells (PBMCs), taken at new diagnosis, from a patient treated with antithyroid drugs. These TCRs come from a female donor with Graves disease.

The chain carries TRBV4-2 and TRBJ1-5; the D is unclear. Germline-derived CDR1 and CDR2 are LGHNA and YNFKEQ. V was pared by 5 bases and J by 3 bases, with 17 bases between. There are 16 residues in the CDR3. The CDR3 here is CASSYLGSAINQPQHF. CDR3 bases: TGTGCCAGCAGCTACTTGGGCTCGGCGATCAATCAGCCCCAGCATTTT.

The V call is TRBV4-1, the J call TRBJ1-1, with a weak D call TRBD1 (6 bases). The germline gives CDR1 MGHRA, CDR2 YSYEKL. The CDR3 is made up of 16 amino acids. V was cut by 0 bases and J by 1 base, with 12 bases left in between. The CDR3 protein is CASSQDAGTQNTEAFF. DNA of the CDR3: TGCGCCAGCAGCCAAGATGCCGGGACACAGAACACTGAAGCTTTCTTT.

In its sample, this clonotype was seen many times. The chain carries TRBV3-1 and TRBJ2-3; possibly TRBD2 for D (5 bases). Between the trimmed V and J ends, which lost 5 bases and 6 bases, there was a span of 9 bases. Germline CDR1 is LGHDT and CDR2 is YNNKEL (reference sequence). The CDR3 is 12 amino acids. CDR3 region: CASSTLGDTQYF. In DNA, the CDR3 is TGTGCCAGCAGCACACTAGGGGATACGCAGTATTTT.

With regard to this clonotype: This is likely an artifact of a read error, given a far larger clone one base away. The chain employs TRBV6-1 and TRBJ2-5; 10 nucleotides line up with TRBD2. CDR1 and CDR2 from the germline V gene are MNHNS and SASEGT. The length of the CDR3 is 16 residues. V gave up 4 bases and J gave up 11 bases; unmatched junction bases: 16. The CDR3 sequence: CASSAFGLAVNNEQYF. The CDR3 DNA is TGTGCCAGCAGTGCTTTCGGACTAGCGGTCAACAATGAGCAGTACTTC.

As for this clonotype: A much larger clone lies a single base off, so this may be a read error. The chain joins TRBV29-1 to TRBJ1-1; D call uncertain. Trimming took off 7 bases at V and 2 bases at J, with 14 bases between the two ends. Germline V gives CDR1 SQVTM, CDR2 ANQGSEA. This CDR3 contains 13 residues. The CDR3 sequence is CSAYKDQNTEAFF. The CDR3 DNA sequence: TGCAGCGCCTACAAGGATCAAAACACTGAAGCTTTCTTT.

Ten or more counts support this clonotype. The gene calls are TRBV7-9 and TRBJ2-3, with TRBD1 as a possible D gene (6 bases). Trimming shortened V by 5 bases and J by 14 bases, and 17 bases separated the two germline ends. Germline V lookup: CDR1 SEHNR, CDR2 FQNEAQ (reference sequence). This CDR3 is built from 12 residues. The CDR3 bases are TGTGCCAGCAGCCCGGGACACCCGTTGGGGTATTTT. Amino acids: CASSPGHPLGYF.

This clonotype was seen at least ten times. The chain carries TRBV5-1 and TRBJ2-7; TRBD1 agrees at 8 bases. Trimming at V came to 4 bases and at J to 7 bases, leaving 19 bases not matched to a gene. CDR1 is SGHRS and CDR2 is YFSETQ in the germline V gene. This CDR3 spans 17 amino acids. CDR3 residues: CASSQHPTGTGLEEQYF. The CDR3, as DNA: TGCGCCAGCAGCCAGCACCCAACCGGGACAGGATTGGAGGAGCAGTACTTC.

This clonotype was detected many times. The gene calls are TRBV20-1 and TRBJ2-7; 7 bases agree with TRBD2. CDR1 DFQATT and CDR2 SNEGSKA come from the germline V gene (reference sequence). The V gene end was trimmed by 0 bases and the J gene end by 2 bases; junction bases not matched to a gene: 7. The CDR3 covers 15 residues. CDR3 loop: CSARDRASGTYEQYF. For the CDR3, the DNA is TGCAGTGCTAGAGATCGGGCTAGCGGAACCTACGAGCAGTACTTC.

In this sample, this clonotype turned up many times. The chain joins TRBV7-9 to TRBJ2-6; D ambiguous. CDR3 length equals 15 residues. Germline assignment: CDR1 SEHNR and CDR2 FQNEAQ (reference sequence). V was shortened by 3 bases and J by 2 bases, with 8 bases between the two germline ends. CDR3 DNA: TGTGCCAGCAGCTTTGGGTGGGCTGGGGCCAACGTCCTGACTTTC. It is translated as CASSFGWAGANVLTF.

Concerning this clonotype itself: It differs at one base from a far larger clone, so likely a read error. The chain has TRBV11-1 and TRBJ1-1, with D perhaps matching TRBD1 (6 bases). The CDR3 sequence is 15 residues long. CDR1 and CDR2 (germline): SGHAT, FQDESV (reference sequence). CDR3 in DNA: TGTGCCAGCGGCTTAGGTCAGGGGCTGGGCACTGAAGCTTTCTTT. Amino acids: CASGLGQGLGTEAFF. The variable domain in full, with the rest retrieved from reference TRBV11-1 and TRBJ1-1, is EAEVAQSPRYKITEKSQAVAFWCDPISGHATLYWYRQILGQGPELLVQFQDESVVDDSQLPKDRFSAERLKGVDSTLKIQPAELGDSAMYLCASGLGQGLGTEAFFGQGTRLTVV.

This clonotype came up many times. The chain joins TRBV7-3 to TRBJ1-1, with a tentative D call TRBD1 (6 bases). Trimming left V 5 bases short and J 8 bases short, with 15 bases between. The CDR3 has 13 residues. Germline V CDR1 and CDR2: SGHTA, FQGTGA. This CDR3 is CASSLTGNREAFF. CDR3 DNA: TGTGCCAGCAGCCTTACAGGGAATCGCGAAGCTTTCTTT.

This clonotype was detected ten times or more. DNA of the CDR3: TGTGCCAGCAGCGCCGGGACAGGGGGCACCGGGGAGCTGTTTTTT. Protein sequence: CASSAGTGGTGELFF. J is TRBJ2-2 and V is TRBV2; TRBD1 matches at 11 bases. After removal of 6 bases from V and 4 bases from J, the junction contained 4 bases not matched to a gene. Looked up from germline, CDR1 is SNHLY and CDR2 is FYNNEI. This CDR3 contains 15 residues.

The table lists this clonotype with many counts. This chain's CDR3 is CSAPLEITDTQYF. CDR3 coding DNA: TGCAGTGCCCCACTAGAGATCACAGATACGCAGTATTTT. The genes are TRBV20-1 and TRBJ2-3, with a weak D call TRBD2 (5 bases). The germline CDR1 and CDR2 sequences are DFQATT and SNEGSKA (reference sequence). The CDR3 spans 13 residues. Between the trimmed V and J ends, which lost 6 bases and 2 bases, there was a span of 12 bases.